This TCR beta chain was identified during a study of shared clonotypes between healthy human individuals. General study points: Shared clonotypes: about 5% naive CD4, under 4% naive CD8, 2.3% memory CD4, roughly 0.4% memory CD8.

Germline V CDR1 and CDR2: MDHEN, SYDVKM. The ends were cut back, 2 bases at V and 1 base at J, with 9 bases in the middle. The CDR3 consists of 15 residues. As concerns this clone: The antigen is undetermined.

Assay execution proceeded at the deep level. Generated by immunoSEQ multiplex PCR, the TCRdb table keeps only in-frame clones and is missing some. The sample contains about 1.1 million clones, 75% to 85% of which appear only once. The receptor was isolated from a man younger than 35 in good health. Some clones in this sample may be carry-over from other donors' samples. This chain connects TRBV28 to TRBJ1-3, with D hard to call. Sequencing input: memory CD4+ T cells from PBMCs. The sample's subset: CD45RA-negative fraction. The CDR3 DNA reads TGTGCCAGCAGTTTAGGACGGAGATCTGGAAACACCATATATTTT. Its protein product is CASSLGRRSGNTIYF.